The rows below give T cell receptor beta chains drawn from one sample of a study of yellow fever vaccine responses in identical twins. TCRdb reprocessed the RT-PCR reads with MiXCR, giving one entry per CDR3 protein. Here the sample spans about 14,000 distinct CDR3 sequences, 70% to 85% being singletons. Sequencing used T cells from blood (PBMCs), unsorted or a sorted subset (not recorded which), obtained before or after yellow fever vaccination (not recorded which). These receptor sequences come from a woman between 18 and 29 years old who received the yellow fever vaccine. Both conserved end residues are part of each CDR3. The D gene is left open where the match is weak. Size is omitted from some rows. Given values are once, few, many or a class for expanded clones.

clone_size	v_call	j_call	d_call	cdr3_nt	cdr3_aa
.	TRBV11-3	TRBJ1-5	.	TGTGCCAGCAGCCCATTCAGCAATCAGCCCCAGCATTTT	CASSPFSNQPQHF
.	TRBV11-2	TRBJ2-7	TRBD2	TGTGCCAGCAGATCCGGGACTAGCTTCTCGGCCTACGAGCAGTACTTC	CASRSGTSFSAYEQYF
.	TRBV6-1	TRBJ2-4	.	TGTGCCAGCAGAGGTGGCATTATAGCCAAAAACATTCAGTACTTC	CASRGGIIAKNIQYF
.	TRBV29-1	TRBJ1-1	.	TGCAGCGGGGTCCTGGGGACTGAAGCTTTCTTT	CSGVLGTEAFF
.	TRBV7-3	TRBJ2-3	.	TGTGCCAGCAGCTTAATGGGGAATCCAGGGGCAGATACGCAGTATTTT	CASSLMGNPGADTQYF
.	TRBV12-3/TRBV12-4	TRBJ2-1	.	TGTGCCAGTAGAGATACCACCGGAATGACAGTCTTC	CASRDTTGMTVF
.	TRBV11-3	TRBJ2-7	TRBD2	TGTGCCAGCAGGTCCGGGACTACTCACTACGAGCAGTACTTC	CASRSGTTHYEQYF
few	TRBV27	TRBJ2-1	.	TGTGCCAGCAGTTTTTGGGGGGACTCCTACAATGAGCAGTTCTTC	CASSFWGDSYNEQFF
.	TRBV2	TRBJ2-7	.	TGTGCCAGCAGTGATGGTAGCTACGAGCAGTACTTC	CASSDGSYEQYF
.	TRBV5-5	TRBJ2-3	.	TGTGCCAGCAGCTTGGAACGCACCCGCTTCACAGATACGCAGTATTTT	CASSLERTRFTDTQYF
once	TRBV6-4	TRBJ1-1	.	TGTGCCAGCAAGCCGGGTGGGGGCATGAACACTGAAGCTTTCTTT	CASKPGGGMNTEAFF
.	TRBV12-3/TRBV12-4	TRBJ2-3	.	TGTGCCAGCAGTTTATTTCCCTCTAGCACAGATACGCAGTATTTT	CASSLFPSSTDTQYF
.	TRBV2	TRBJ2-1	TRBD2	TGTGCCAGCAAGGGTGCGGGGGGGCTTGTAAATGAGCAGTTCTTC	CASKGAGGLVNEQFF
.	TRBV27	TRBJ2-3	.	TGTGCCAGCAGTTTACGGGGGTTCGCGACAGATACGCAGTATTTT	CASSLRGFATDTQYF
.	TRBV2	TRBJ2-6	.	TGTGCCAGCAGTCGTACAGGGATTGGGGCCAACGTCCTGACTTTC	CASSRTGIGANVLTF
.	TRBV5-1	TRBJ2-5	.	TGCGCCAGCAGCGAGCAGCTTCTAGGTCCCCAAGAGACCCAGTACTTC	CASSEQLLGPQETQYF
.	TRBV11-1	TRBJ2-1	.	TGTGCCAGCAGCCGGATGCCCTTCGAGGAGCAGTTCTTC	CASSRMPFEEQFF
.	TRBV12-3/TRBV12-4	TRBJ1-3	.	TGTGCCAGCAGTTTGGGGAGACAGAGGCTCTCTGGAAACACCATATATTTT	CASSLGRQRLSGNTIYF
few	TRBV4-1	TRBJ1-1	TRBD1	TGCGCCAGCAGCCAAACTCTAACAGGGGACACTGAAGCTTTCTTT	CASSQTLTGDTEAFF
.	TRBV5-4	TRBJ2-3	TRBD2	TGTGCCAGCAGCCCCGACTGGGGACTACACACAGATACGCAGTATTTT	CASSPDWGLHTDTQYF
.	TRBV18	TRBJ2-1	TRBD2	TGTGCCAGCTCACCACCGATCGGGAGGGGGTACAATGAGCAGTTCTTC	CASSPPIGRGYNEQFF
.	TRBV5-6	TRBJ2-1	TRBD1	TGTGCCAGCAGCTGGGGGGGGACAGGGGGAACGGGTGAGCAGTTCTTC	CASSWGGTGGTGEQFF
.	TRBV20-1	TRBJ1-1	.	TGCAGTGCTAGGAGGAATAGGTGGACTGAAGCTTTCTTT	CSARRNRWTEAFF
.	TRBV3-1	TRBJ1-1	TRBD1	TGTGCCAGCAGCCAATTAGGACAGGGCGGCACTGAAGCTTTCTTT	CASSQLGQGGTEAFF
few	TRBV7-9	TRBJ2-5	.	TGTGCCAGCAGCCCGCGGGACCTTCAGTACTTC	CASSPRDLQYF
.	TRBV13	TRBJ1-1	.	TGTGCCAGCAGCTTAAGGGAGGGATTGAACACTGAAGCTTTCTTT	CASSLREGLNTEAFF
.	TRBV29-1	TRBJ1-2	TRBD1	TGCAGCGTAACGGACAGGGGGCGTTCCGGCTACACCTTC	CSVTDRGRSGYTF
.	TRBV18	TRBJ2-5	.	TGTGCCAGCTCAATCACCTCGGAGACCCAGTACTTC	CASSITSETQYF
once	TRBV29-1	TRBJ1-5	TRBD1	TGCAGCGTTGCTGTGGGACAGAGCTCCAGTATGCCCCAGCATTTT	CSVAVGQSSSMPQHF
once	TRBV29-1	TRBJ2-2	.	TGCAGCGTTGAAGACCTAGGGTACACCGGGGAGCTGTTTTTT	CSVEDLGYTGELFF
.	TRBV7-2	TRBJ1-3	.	TGTGCCAGCAGCTTAGCCGTCGGCGCTGGAAACACCATATATTTT	CASSLAVGAGNTIYF
.	TRBV7-9	TRBJ1-1	.	TGTGCCAGCAGTTGGGGACAAGGGGAAGAAGCTTTCTTT	CASSWGQGEEAFF
.	TRBV20-1	TRBJ2-5	.	TGCAGTGCTAGATCTCCGGGACCGGAGACCCAGTACTTC	CSARSPGPETQYF
.	TRBV18	TRBJ1-1	TRBD1	TGTGCCAGCTTAACCAACAGGGGGGATACTGAAGCTTTCTTT	CASLTNRGDTEAFF
.	TRBV19	TRBJ2-7	TRBD2	TGTGCCAGTAGTATCGGGGGGATGAGCTCCTACGAGCAGTACTTC	CASSIGGMSSYEQYF
once	TRBV12-1	TRBJ2-7	.	TGTGCCAGCAGCTCACCCGGGACTACCTACGAGCAGTACTTC	CASSSPGTTYEQYF
.	TRBV7-3	TRBJ2-7	.	TGTGCCAGCAGCTTAGGCAGCGAGTACGAGCAGTACTTC	CASSLGSEYEQYF
.	TRBV18	TRBJ1-3	.	TGTGCCAGCTCAGCGCAGTCCTCTGGAAACACCATATATTTT	CASSAQSSGNTIYF
once	TRBV29-1	TRBJ1-1	TRBD1	TGCAGCGTCCAAACCAGGGGGGTGGATACTGAAGCTTTCTTT	CSVQTRGVDTEAFF
.	TRBV29-1	TRBJ2-5	TRBD2	TGCAGTGTCGGAACTAGCGGGGGAGAGACCCAGTACTTC	CSVGTSGGETQYF